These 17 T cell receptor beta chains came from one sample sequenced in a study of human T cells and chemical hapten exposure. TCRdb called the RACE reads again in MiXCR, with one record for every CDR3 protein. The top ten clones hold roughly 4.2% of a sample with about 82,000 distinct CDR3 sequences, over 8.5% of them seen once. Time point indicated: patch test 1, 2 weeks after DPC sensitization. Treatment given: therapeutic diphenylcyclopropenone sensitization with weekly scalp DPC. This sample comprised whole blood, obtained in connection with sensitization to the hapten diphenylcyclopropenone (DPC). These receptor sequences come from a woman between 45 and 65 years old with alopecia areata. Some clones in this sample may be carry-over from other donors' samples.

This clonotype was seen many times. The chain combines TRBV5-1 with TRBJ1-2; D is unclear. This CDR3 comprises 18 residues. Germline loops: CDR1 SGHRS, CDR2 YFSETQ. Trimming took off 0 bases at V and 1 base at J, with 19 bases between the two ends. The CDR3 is CASSLGRQRASFNYGYTF. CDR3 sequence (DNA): TGCGCCAGCAGCTTGGGGAGACAAAGGGCATCATTTAACTATGGCTACACCTTC. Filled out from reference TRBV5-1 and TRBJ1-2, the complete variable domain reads KAGVTQTPRYLIKTRGQQVTLSCSPISGHRSVSWYQQTPGQGLQFLFEYFSETQRNKGNFPGRFSGRQFSNSRSEMNVSTLELGDSALYLCASSLGRQRASFNYGYTFGSGTRLTVV.

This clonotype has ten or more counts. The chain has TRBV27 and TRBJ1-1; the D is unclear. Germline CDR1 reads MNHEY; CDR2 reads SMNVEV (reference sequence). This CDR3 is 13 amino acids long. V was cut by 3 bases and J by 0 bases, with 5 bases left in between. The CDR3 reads CASSFRVNTEAFF. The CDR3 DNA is TGTGCCAGCAGTTTTCGGGTGAACACTGAAGCTTTCTTT.

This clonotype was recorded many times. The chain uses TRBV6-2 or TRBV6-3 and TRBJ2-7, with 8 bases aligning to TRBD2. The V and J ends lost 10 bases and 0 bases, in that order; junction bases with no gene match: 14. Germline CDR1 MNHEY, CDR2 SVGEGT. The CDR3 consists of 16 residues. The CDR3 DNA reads TGTGCCACCGAACTCGCCCGCGGGGGGCACTCCTACGAGCAGTACTTC. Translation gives CATELARGGHSYEQYF.

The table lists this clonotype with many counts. CDR3 nucleotide sequence: TGCAGTGCTAGAAGAGCCGATCGACAGGCAAATTCACCCCTCCACTTT. Amino acids: CSARRADRQANSPLHF. V gene TRBV20-1 combines with J gene TRBJ1-6, with D perhaps matching TRBD1 (6 bases). Germline V CDR1 and CDR2: DFQATT, SNEGSKA (reference sequence). The CDR3 sequence is 16 residues long. V gave up 2 bases and J gave up 7 bases, with 18 bases separating them.

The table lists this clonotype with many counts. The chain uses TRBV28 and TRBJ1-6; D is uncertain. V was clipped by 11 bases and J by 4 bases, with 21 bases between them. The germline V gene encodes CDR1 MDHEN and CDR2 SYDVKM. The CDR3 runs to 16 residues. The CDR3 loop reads CALAKGRWEYNSPLHF. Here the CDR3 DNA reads TGTGCCTTGGCAAAGGGAAGATGGGAATATAATTCACCCCTCCACTTT.

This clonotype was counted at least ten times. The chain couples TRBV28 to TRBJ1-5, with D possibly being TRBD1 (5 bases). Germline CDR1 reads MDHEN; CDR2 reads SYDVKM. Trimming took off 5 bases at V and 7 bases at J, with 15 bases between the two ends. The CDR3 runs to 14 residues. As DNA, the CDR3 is TGTGCCAGCAGTCCCTCCAGGGCCCGACAGCCCCAGCATTTT. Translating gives CASSPSRARQPQHF.

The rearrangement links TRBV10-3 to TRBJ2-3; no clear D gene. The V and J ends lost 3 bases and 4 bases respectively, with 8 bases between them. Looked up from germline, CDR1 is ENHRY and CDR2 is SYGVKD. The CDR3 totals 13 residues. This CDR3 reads CAISEILSDTQYF. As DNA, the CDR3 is TGTGCCATCAGTGAAATCTTGTCAGATACGCAGTATTTT.

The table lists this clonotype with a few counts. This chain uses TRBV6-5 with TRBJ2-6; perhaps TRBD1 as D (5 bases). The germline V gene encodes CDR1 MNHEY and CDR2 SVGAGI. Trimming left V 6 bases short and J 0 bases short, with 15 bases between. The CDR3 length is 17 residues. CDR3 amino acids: CASRARVQVSGANVLTF. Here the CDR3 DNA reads TGTGCCAGCAGGGCCAGGGTTCAGGTCTCTGGGGCCAACGTCCTGACTTTC.

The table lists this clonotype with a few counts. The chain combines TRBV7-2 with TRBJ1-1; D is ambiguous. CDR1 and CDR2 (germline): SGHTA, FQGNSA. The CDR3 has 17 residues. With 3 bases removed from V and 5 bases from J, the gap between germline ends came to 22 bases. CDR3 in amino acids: CASSFPRVGRGGTEAFF. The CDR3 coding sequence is TGTGCCAGCAGCTTCCCGCGGGTTGGTCGGGGAGGAACTGAAGCTTTCTTT.

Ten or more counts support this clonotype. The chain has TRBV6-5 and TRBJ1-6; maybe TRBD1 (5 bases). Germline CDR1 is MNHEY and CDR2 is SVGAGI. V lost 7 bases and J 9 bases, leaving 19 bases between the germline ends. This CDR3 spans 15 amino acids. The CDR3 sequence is CASIFPRGVSSPLHF. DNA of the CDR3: TGTGCCAGCATTTTTCCTAGAGGGGTCTCTTCACCCCTCCACTTT.

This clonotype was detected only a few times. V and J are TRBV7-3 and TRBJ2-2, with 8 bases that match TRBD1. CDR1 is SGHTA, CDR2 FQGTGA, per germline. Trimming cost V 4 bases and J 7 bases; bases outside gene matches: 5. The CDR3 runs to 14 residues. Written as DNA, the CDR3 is TGTGCCAGCAGCTCCAGGGGGCCGGGCGGGGAGCTGTTTTTT. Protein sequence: CASSSRGPGGELFF. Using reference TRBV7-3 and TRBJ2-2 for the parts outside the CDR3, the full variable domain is GAGVSQTPSNKVTEKGKYVELRCDPISGHTALYWYRQSLGQGPEFLIYFQGTGAADDSGLPNDRFFAVRPEGSVSTLKIQRTERGDSAVYLCASSSRGPGGELFFGEGSRLTVL.

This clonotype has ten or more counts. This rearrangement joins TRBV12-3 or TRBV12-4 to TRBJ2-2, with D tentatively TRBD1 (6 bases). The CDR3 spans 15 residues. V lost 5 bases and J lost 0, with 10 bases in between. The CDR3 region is CASSLDRPNTGELFF. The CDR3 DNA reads TGTGCCAGCAGTCTGGACAGACCGAACACCGGGGAGCTGTTTTTT.

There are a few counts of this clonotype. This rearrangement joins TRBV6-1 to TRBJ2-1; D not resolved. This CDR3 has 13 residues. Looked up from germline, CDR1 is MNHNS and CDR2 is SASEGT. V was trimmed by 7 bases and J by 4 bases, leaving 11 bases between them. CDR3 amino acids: CASKGILYNEQFF. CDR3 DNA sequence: TGTGCCAGCAAAGGGATCCTTTACAATGAGCAGTTCTTC.

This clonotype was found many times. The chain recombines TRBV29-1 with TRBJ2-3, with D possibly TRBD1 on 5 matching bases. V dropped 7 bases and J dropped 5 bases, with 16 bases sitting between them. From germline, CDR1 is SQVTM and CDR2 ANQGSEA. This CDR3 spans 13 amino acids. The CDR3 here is CSAQKRTGDTQYF. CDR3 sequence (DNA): TGCAGCGCACAAAAAAGAACAGGAGATACGCAGTATTTT.

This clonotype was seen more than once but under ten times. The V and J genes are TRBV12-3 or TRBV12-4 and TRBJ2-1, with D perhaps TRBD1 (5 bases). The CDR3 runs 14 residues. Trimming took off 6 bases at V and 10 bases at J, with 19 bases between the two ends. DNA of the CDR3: TGTGCCAGCAGCCGAAGGGCAGGGCTAAAGGAGCAGTTCTTC. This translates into CASSRRAGLKEQFF.

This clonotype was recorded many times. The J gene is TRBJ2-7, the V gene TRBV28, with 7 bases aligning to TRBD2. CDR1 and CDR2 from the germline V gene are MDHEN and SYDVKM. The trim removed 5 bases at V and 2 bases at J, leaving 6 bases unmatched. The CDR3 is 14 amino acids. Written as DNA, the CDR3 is TGTGCCAGCAGTCCGATCCGGGGGGCCTACGAGCAGTACTTC. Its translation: CASSPIRGAYEQYF.

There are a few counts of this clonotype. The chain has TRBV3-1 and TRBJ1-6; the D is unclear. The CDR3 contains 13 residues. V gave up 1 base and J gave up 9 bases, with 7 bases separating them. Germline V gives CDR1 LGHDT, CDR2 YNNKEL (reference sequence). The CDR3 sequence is CASSQVPFSPLHF. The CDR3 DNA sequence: TGTGCCAGCAGCCAAGTTCCTTTTTCACCCCTCCACTTT.